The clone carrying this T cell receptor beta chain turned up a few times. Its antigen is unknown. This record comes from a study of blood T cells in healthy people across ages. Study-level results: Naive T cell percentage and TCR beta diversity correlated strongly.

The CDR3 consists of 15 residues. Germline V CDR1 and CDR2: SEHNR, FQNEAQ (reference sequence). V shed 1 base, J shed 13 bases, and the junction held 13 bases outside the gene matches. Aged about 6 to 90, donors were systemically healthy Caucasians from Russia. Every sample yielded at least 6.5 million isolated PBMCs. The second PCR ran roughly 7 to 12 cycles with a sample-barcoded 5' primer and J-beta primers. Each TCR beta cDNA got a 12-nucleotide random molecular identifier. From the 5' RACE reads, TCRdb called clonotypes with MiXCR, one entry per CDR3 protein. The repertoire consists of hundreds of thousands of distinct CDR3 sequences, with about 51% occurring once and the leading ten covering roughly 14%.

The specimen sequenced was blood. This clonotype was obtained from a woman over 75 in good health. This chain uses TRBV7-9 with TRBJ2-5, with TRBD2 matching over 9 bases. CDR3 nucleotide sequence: TGTGCCAGCAGCTTAGATCCGGGACTAGCTCAATGGCGGTACTTC. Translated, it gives CASSLDPGLAQWRYF.